These T cell receptor beta chains were read from a single sample in a study of response to subunit inactivated influenza vaccine. In TCRdb, the RT-PCR reads were re-called with MiXCR into one record per CDR3 protein. The sample lists hundreds of thousands of distinct CDR3 sequences, about a sixth seen once, with roughly 10% in the top ten. The specimen comprised PBMCs from blood, sampled roughly 12 days after vaccination. The receptors stem from a man aged 45-60 years who received an inactivated influenza vaccine. CDR3s include the opening cysteine and the closing phenylalanine or tryptophan. Each record gives: V gene, J gene, clone size, D gene, CDR3 DNA, CDR3 protein. D genes are given only for firm matches. Not all rows give a size; the values are once, few, many and, for expanded clones, a class.

>TRBV11-2|TRBJ2-7|few|.
TGTGCCAGCAGCTTAGCGGGACTCGGTGGCTACGAGCAGTACTTC
CASSLAGLGGYEQYF
>TRBV7-9|TRBJ2-1|many|.
TGTGCCAGCAGCTTAGTTGAGGGCCAGCGTAGTGAGCAGTTCTTC
CASSLVEGQRSEQFF
>TRBV5-1|TRBJ2-1|.|.
TGCGCCAGCAGCCGTGAGGGTGGATTCCAGGGGCGTCGCGGGCAGTTCTTC
CASSREGGFQGRRGQFF
>TRBV20-1|TRBJ2-1|.|.
TGCAGTGCGACTGACACAAGCTCCTACAATGAGCAGTTCTTC
CSATDTSSYNEQFF
>TRBV10-3|TRBJ2-1|many|TRBD2
TGTGCCATCAGCCCGACTAGCGGGAGCTACAATGAGCAGTTCTTC
CAISPTSGSYNEQFF
>TRBV3-1|TRBJ2-5|few|.
TGTGCCAGCTCTTGGGGGTCGGGCAGAAAAGAGACCCAGTACTTC
CASSWGSGRKETQYF
>TRBV11-2|TRBJ2-3|many|.
TGTGCCAGCAGGTTTACAGGGATAGATACGCAGTATTTT
CASRFTGIDTQYF
>TRBV4-3|TRBJ2-7|.|.
TGCGCCAGCAGCCAAGCGCAGGGGGGGTTTTACGAGCAGTACTTC
CASSQAQGGFYEQYF
>TRBV29-1|TRBJ2-5|few|.
TGCAGCGTCAGGGGAGGAGGAGAGACCCAGTACTTC
CSVRGGGETQYF
>TRBV6-1|TRBJ2-1|few|.
TGTGCCAGCACCCTAAGCGGAGGACGCAATGAGCAGTTCTTC
CASTLSGGRNEQFF
>TRBV4-3|TRBJ1-2|.|TRBD1
TGCGCCAGCAGCCGAGACAGGGTCGGTGGCTACACCTTC
CASSRDRVGGYTF
>TRBV6-6|TRBJ1-6|.|.
TGTGCCAGCACCCTGACGGATAATTCACCCCTCCACTTT
CASTLTDNSPLHF
>TRBV4-3|TRBJ2-1|few|.
TGCGCCAGCAGCCAAGATCAAGCCGTTTCTGAGCAGTTCTTC
CASSQDQAVSEQFF
>TRBV20-1|TRBJ2-3|.|.
TGCAGTGCGATCCAGTCGGGTCGTAGCACAGATACGCAGTATTTT
CSAIQSGRSTDTQYF
>TRBV12-3/TRBV12-4|TRBJ2-3|.|.
TGTGCCAGCAGTGCCGGGTGGCGTGAGACGCAGTATTTT
CASSAGWRETQYF
>TRBV7-9|TRBJ2-2|once|.
TGTGCCAGCAGCTTTGCTACAGGGTTCACCGGGGAGCTGTTTTTT
CASSFATGFTGELFF
>TRBV4-3|TRBJ1-1|few|TRBD1
TGCGCCAGCAGCCAAGACAGGGGGTACTCTGAAGCTTTCTTT
CASSQDRGYSEAFF
>TRBV10-3|TRBJ2-3|many|.
TGTGCCACCTTGGGCGATTCAGATACGCAGTATTTT
CATLGDSDTQYF
>TRBV11-1|TRBJ2-5|.|TRBD2
TGTGCCAGCAGCCCAGGACTAGCGGGAGAGACCATCCGGTTAGAGACCCAGTACTTC
CASSPGLAGETIRLETQYF
>TRBV15|TRBJ2-7|.|TRBD1
TGTGCCACCAGCAGAGCGACAGGGGGCTACGAGCAGTACTTC
CATSRATGGYEQYF
>TRBV3-1|TRBJ2-6|few|.
TGTGCCAGCAGCCAAGATCCGGATACCTCTGGGGCCAACGTCCTGACTTTC
CASSQDPDTSGANVLTF
>TRBV6-1|TRBJ1-2|.|TRBD1
TGTGCCAGCAGTCCCCAGGACAGGGGGCTTGGCTACACCTTC
CASSPQDRGLGYTF
>TRBV6-6|TRBJ1-5|.|.
TGTGCCAGCACAATACTAGGGAATCAGCCCCAGCATTTT
CASTILGNQPQHF
>TRBV29-1|TRBJ1-2|few|.
TGCAGCGTTGGGGCAGGTCGGTATGGCTACACCTTC
CSVGAGRYGYTF
>TRBV18|TRBJ2-5|few|TRBD2
TGTGCCAGCTCACCAAGGATAGTAGCGGGAGAACAAGAGACCCAGTACTTC
CASSPRIVAGEQETQYF
>TRBV9|TRBJ2-5|.|.
TGTGCCAGCAGCCCGATATCGACCAAGACAAAGCCTCACCAAGAGACCCAGTACTTC
CASSPISTKTKPHQETQYF
>TRBV5-5|TRBJ2-7|few|.
TGTGCCAGCAGCTTGAGAGGGCAGCACTCCTACGAGCAGTACTTC
CASSLRGQHSYEQYF
>TRBV4-3|TRBJ1-2|many|TRBD1
TGCGCCAGCAGCCAAGCTGACAGGGGGGGTTATGGCTACACCTTC
CASSQADRGGYGYTF
>TRBV7-8|TRBJ2-4|few|.
TGTGCCAGCAGCTTAGACGGCGGAAACATTCAGTACTTC
CASSLDGGNIQYF
>TRBV5-1|TRBJ1-1|.|TRBD1
TGCGCCAGCAGTCCCAAGGAGGGACAGGGGAACACTGAAGCTTTCTTT
CASSPKEGQGNTEAFF
>TRBV20-1|TRBJ1-1|few|.
TGCAGTGCTAGAGGGCAGGAGGGGATTGAAGCTTTCTTT
CSARGQEGIEAFF
>TRBV7-9|TRBJ2-1|few|.
TGTGCCAGCAGTGCGGATCTGGCTGAGCAGTTCTTC
CASSADLAEQFF
>TRBV6-6|TRBJ2-7|many|.
TGTGCCAGCACCGCCCGCGCCTTCTACGAGCAGTACTTC
CASTARAFYEQYF
>TRBV27|TRBJ1-2|few|TRBD1
TGTGCCAGCAGTTTATCGGGCAGGGGGCTCTTTGGCTACACCTTC
CASSLSGRGLFGYTF
>TRBV7-8|TRBJ2-3|.|.
TGTGCCAGCAGCCCTAGGGTGGGGGCGAGAGATACGCAGTATTTT
CASSPRVGARDTQYF
>TRBV6-2/TRBV6-3|TRBJ2-2|.|.
TGTGCCAGCAATCGGCTAGCTTTCACCGGGGAGCTGTTTTTT
CASNRLAFTGELFF
>TRBV20-1|TRBJ1-5|few|.
TGCAGTGCTAGAGATGGTGGAGTAATCAATCAGCCCCAGCATTTT
CSARDGGVINQPQHF
>TRBV2|TRBJ2-2|few|.
TGTGCCAGCAGTGCCCTTACTACCGGGGAGCTGTTTTTT
CASSALTTGELFF
>TRBV9|TRBJ2-1|many|.
TGTGCCAGCAGCCTCGGCCAGTTAGGTTCTGGCGATGAGCAGTTCTTC
CASSLGQLGSGDEQFF
>TRBV7-2|TRBJ1-3|few|.
TGTGCCAGCAGCTTAGTCCCGGCCTCTGGAAACACCATATATTTT
CASSLVPASGNTIYF
>TRBV5-6|TRBJ1-3|.|.
TGTGCCAGCAGCTTAGATCCCCCTGGAAACACCATATATTTT
CASSLDPPGNTIYF
>TRBV5-1|TRBJ1-6|.|.
TGCGCCAGCAGCTTGAGGGGGAGCCTTTTCTATAATTCACCCCTCCACTTT
CASSLRGSLFYNSPLHF
>TRBV7-2|TRBJ2-7|few|TRBD1
TGTGCCAGCAGCTTACGGGGACAGGGGGCTTTCTACGAGCAGTACTTC
CASSLRGQGAFYEQYF
>TRBV29-1|TRBJ1-2|few|.
TGCAGCGTTGACTTGTTGGGGTACTATGGCTACACCTTC
CSVDLLGYYGYTF
>TRBV5-1|TRBJ2-3|few|TRBD2
TGCGCCAGCAGCTCGATTCCGGGACTAGCGGGAGAAACAGATACGCAGTATTTT
CASSSIPGLAGETDTQYF
>TRBV7-8|TRBJ2-5|once|TRBD1
TGTGCCAGCAGCAAACGGAGGACAGGGGGCGAGACCCAGTACTTC
CASSKRRTGGETQYF
>TRBV5-1|TRBJ2-5|.|TRBD2
TGCGCCAGCAGCTCACCCAAGGGAATAGCGGGGGGGCCCGTCTTTGAGACCCAGTACTTC
CASSSPKGIAGGPVFETQYF
>TRBV12-3/TRBV12-4|TRBJ2-5|many|.
TGTGCCAGCAGCTTGCGAGGGAACCAAGAGACCCAGTACTTC
CASSLRGNQETQYF
>TRBV7-2|TRBJ1-5|few|.
TGTGCCAGCAGCTTATTAGCCAGGGGAGGCCAGCCCCAGCATTTT
CASSLLARGGQPQHF
>TRBV20-1|TRBJ1-5|.|TRBD1
TGCAGTGCTAACAGGGGAAATCAGCCCCAGCATTTT
CSANRGNQPQHF
>TRBV10-3|TRBJ2-6|few|.
TGTGCCATCAGTGAGTCGGACTGGGGTGGGGCCAACGTCCTGACTTTC
CAISESDWGGANVLTF
>TRBV5-5|TRBJ2-7|few|TRBD1
TGTGCCAGCAGCGAACCCGGGACAGACTACGAGCAGTACTTC
CASSEPGTDYEQYF
>TRBV5-1|TRBJ1-1|few|.
TGCGCCAGCAGCTTCGGGGGAATAATGAACACTGAAGCTTTCTTT
CASSFGGIMNTEAFF